This TCR beta chain was sequenced in a study of CD8 T cells in Susac syndrome. Random-hexamer reverse transcription was applied to about 0.5 to 1 ug RNA. TCRdb re-derived calls from the immunoSEQ multiplex PCR reads in MiXCR, one entry per CDR3 protein. Of 200,000 to 250,000 distinct CDR3 sequences listed, 93% are singletons. Trimming pared 2 bases from V and 5 bases from J, leaving 13 bases between. This CDR3 region has 13 residues. The germline CDR1 and CDR2 sequences are SQVTM and ANQGSEA. The V and J genes are TRBV29-1 and TRBJ2-7; D possibly corresponds to TRBD1 (6 bases). The TCR originated in a human donor with multiple sclerosis. The sequenced sample consisted of CD4+ T cells from PBMCs. CDR3 sequence (DNA): TGCAGCGTTGAACCAGGGGTTGGGGACGAGCAGTACTTC. Amino acids: CSVEPGVGDEQYF.